A selection of T cell receptor beta chains follows, all from one sample in a study of control samples from healthy donors and cancer patients. Measured with immunoSEQ multiplex PCR; TCRdb has only the in-frame clones, and not every one. The top ten hold just under 4% of the sample, which has tens of thousands of clones, about 88% seen once. Sequenced material: blood. These receptors all come from a woman aged 45-59 years in good health. Each CDR3 is given with its conserved first and last residue. The D gene is left open where the match is weak. Clone sizes are given selectively: once, few, many, or a class where the clone is expanded.

D | J | length | V | size | DNA | CDR3
- | TRBJ2-7 | 15 | TRBV24-1 | - | TGTGCCACCAGAACCACAGACAAAAGCTCCTACGAGCAGTACTTC | CATRTTDKSSYEQYF
TRBD2 | TRBJ2-3 | 12 | TRBV29-1 | - | TGCAGCGTTGCGAGCGGGAGAGATACGCAGTATTTT | CSVASGRDTQYF
TRBD2 | TRBJ2-1 | 15 | TRBV9 | - | TGTGCCAGCAGCGTAGGAACTAGCGGATACAATGAGCAGTTCTTC | CASSVGTSGYNEQFF
- | TRBJ2-7 | 13 | TRBV12-3/TRBV12-4 | - | TGTGCCAGCAGGCGGGACGGAACCTACGAGCAGTACTTC | CASRRDGTYEQYF
- | TRBJ1-3 | 14 | TRBV7-2 | - | TGTGCCAGCAGCCCGACCGTCTCTGGAAACACCATATATTTT | CASSPTVSGNTIYF
TRBD2 | TRBJ2-1 | 15 | TRBV9 | - | TGTGCCAGCAGCGTAGAACTAGCGGACTACAATGAGCAGTTCTTC | CASSVELADYNEQFF
- | TRBJ1-2 | 14 | TRBV6-5 | - | TGTGCCAGCAGCCCCATGGGGACTAACTATGGCTACACCTTC | CASSPMGTNYGYTF
- | TRBJ2-1 | 15 | TRBV5-1 | - | TGCGCCAGCAGCCAACCGGGACTGAAGTCCAATGAGCAGTTCTTC | CASSQPGLKSNEQFF
- | TRBJ1-2 | 13 | TRBV10-3 | - | TGTGCCATCAACAGCCCGGAGGACTATGGCTACACCTTC | CAINSPEDYGYTF
TRBD2 | TRBJ2-1 | 14 | TRBV28 | - | TGTGCCAGCAGCACTAGCGGGGGGTACAATGAGCAGTTCTTC | CASSTSGGYNEQFF
TRBD2 | TRBJ2-7 | 13 | TRBV5-1 | once | TGCGCCAGCAGCCCCGGGACTAGCAACGAGCAGTACTTC | CASSPGTSNEQYF
- | TRBJ1-1 | 13 | TRBV6-2/TRBV6-3 | - | TGTGCCAGCAGTTACTCGACGGGGGCTGAAGCTTTCTTT | CASSYSTGAEAFF
- | TRBJ2-1 | 15 | TRBV9 | - | TGTGCCAGCAGCGTAGAAGAGGGGGTCTACAATGAGCAGTTCTTC | CASSVEEGVYNEQFF
TRBD2 | TRBJ2-3 | 16 | TRBV3-1/TRBV3-2 | - | TGTGCCAGCAGTGGACTAGCGGGAGTATCTTTAGATACGCAGTATTTT | CASSGLAGVSLDTQYF
- | TRBJ2-2 | 16 | TRBV4-1 | once | TGCGCCAGCAGCCTTTCCGGGGGCCCGAACACCGGGGAGCTGTTTTTT | CASSLSGGPNTGELFF
- | TRBJ1-6 | 13 | TRBV10-2 | - | TGCGCCAGCAGTGACCCTTCTAATTCACCCCTCCACTTT | CASSDPSNSPLHF
- | TRBJ1-2 | 14 | TRBV7-9 | - | TGTGCCAGCAGCTTAGCCAACCCAGGGAACGGCTACACCTTC | CASSLANPGNGYTF
TRBD2 | TRBJ2-1 | 17 | TRBV7-9 | - | TGTGCCAGCAGCGACGAGAAACTAGCGGGAGGTGGCAATGAGCAGTTCTTC | CASSDEKLAGGGNEQFF
TRBD1 | TRBJ1-2 | 12 | TRBV10-3 | - | TGTGCCACGGAGGACAGGGGGCCTGGCTACACCTTC | CATEDRGPGYTF
- | TRBJ2-2 | 15 | TRBV19 | - | TGTGCCAGTAGTATTCAGGCAGCGAACACCGGGGAGCTGTTTTTT | CASSIQAANTGELFF
- | TRBJ1-3 | 16 | TRBV28 | - | TGTGCCAGCAGGGCGATCTCCAGGGGTGGTGGAAACACCATATATTTT | CASRAISRGGGNTIYF
- | TRBJ2-1 | 13 | TRBV5-1 | - | TGCGCCAGCAGCTTGGCCAGAAACAATGAGCAGTTCTTC | CASSLARNNEQFF
TRBD1 | TRBJ1-1 | 14 | TRBV28 | - | TGTGCCAGCAGTGCCGGGACAGCAAACACTGAAGCTTTCTTT | CASSAGTANTEAFF
- | TRBJ1-2 | 15 | TRBV3-1/TRBV3-2 | - | TGTGCCAGCAGCCAACTTTACAGGGTCGGCTATGGCTACACCTTC | CASSQLYRVGYGYTF
- | TRBJ2-1 | 17 | TRBV7-8 | - | TGTGCCAGCAGGGATGTTGAGGGAGTGAGCTCCTACAATGAGCAGTTCTTC | CASRDVEGVSSYNEQFF
- | TRBJ1-1 | 12 | TRBV7-9 | - | TGTGCCAGCGGGCCCGGGCGGACTGAAGCTTTCTTT | CASGPGRTEAFF
- | TRBJ2-7 | 13 | TRBV12-5 | - | TGTGCTAGTAGTACAGCCAGCTCCTACGAGCAGTACTTC | CASSTASSYEQYF
- | TRBJ1-3 | 15 | TRBV5-6 | - | TGTGCCAGCAGCCCGGACTTTAGCTCTGGAAACACCATATATTTT | CASSPDFSSGNTIYF
- | TRBJ1-1 | 13 | TRBV28 | - | TGTGCCAGCAGCTCTCAACAGGGTACTGAAGCTTTCTTT | CASSSQQGTEAFF
- | TRBJ1-4 | 11 | TRBV4-2 | - | TGTGCCAGCAGCCAATCCCAGGGACTGAGTTTT | CASSQSQGLSF
- | TRBJ1-2 | 13 | TRBV28 | - | TGTGCCAGCAGTGAGGGAGGCGGGTATGGCTACACCTTC | CASSEGGGYGYTF
- | TRBJ2-2 | 16 | TRBV7-3 | - | TGTGCCAGCAGCTTAAACGCCCAGGCGAACACCGGGGAGCTGTTTTTT | CASSLNAQANTGELFF
- | TRBJ1-2 | 15 | TRBV18 | - | TGTGCCAGCTCACCACAAGGGGCGGATTACTATGGCTACACCTTC | CASSPQGADYYGYTF
- | TRBJ1-1 | 13 | TRBV7-2 | once | TGTGCCAGCGGGCGGAGTCGGGACACTGAAGCTTTCTTT | CASGRSRDTEAFF
- | TRBJ1-6 | 18 | TRBV6-4 | - | TGTGCCAGGTCGCGGGACCCCCCTAGGGGCTTAAATAATTCACCCCTCCACTTT | CARSRDPPRGLNNSPLHF
TRBD1 | TRBJ2-1 | 16 | TRBV4-1 | - | TGCGCCAGCAGCCAGGAGACAGGGTCATACAAGAATGAGCAGTTCTTC | CASSQETGSYKNEQFF
TRBD1 | TRBJ2-7 | 14 | TRBV7-8 | - | TGTGCCAGCAGCTTAGGACAGGGGGCGGGGGAGCAGTACTTC | CASSLGQGAGEQYF
- | TRBJ1-5 | 14 | TRBV19 | - | TGTGCCAGTAGTATAAGGTCTGGAAATCAGCCCCAGCATTTT | CASSIRSGNQPQHF
TRBD2 | TRBJ2-1 | 14 | TRBV7-9 | - | TGTGCCAGCAGCTATAGCGGGAGTAGAGATGAGCAGTTCTTC | CASSYSGSRDEQFF
- | TRBJ1-3 | 14 | TRBV3-1/TRBV3-2 | - | TGTGCCAGCAGCCAACTGGTTCCTGGAAACACCATATATTTT | CASSQLVPGNTIYF
- | TRBJ1-5 | 14 | TRBV6-6 | - | TGTGCCAGCAGTAAGGCCAGTAGCAATCAGCCCCAGCATTTT | CASSKASSNQPQHF